These T cell receptor beta chains were read from a single sample in a study of vaccination and CD4 T cells after COVID-19. No antigen is known for these receptors. TCRdb independently ran MiXCR on the PCR reads; one entry per CDR3 protein. The data hold about 12,000 distinct CDR3 sequences, with roughly 75% observed a single time. Sample: CD4+ T cells from blood, cultured in vitro. All receptors come from a human donor who had recovered from COVID-19. The CDR3 runs from the conserved cysteine through the conserved F or W. A D gene is named only where the DNA matches it firmly. Clone size is shown for a subset of rows, as once, few, many or a class of expanded clone.

TRBV19	-	TRBJ2-5	-	CASSIKVGETQYF	TGTGCCAGTAGTATAAAGGTCGGAGAGACCCAGTACTTC
TRBV28	-	TRBJ2-7	TRBD1	CASLLRTGSYEQYF	TGTGCCAGCCTGCTTAGGACAGGTTCCTACGAGCAGTACTTC
TRBV7-6	-	TRBJ2-5	TRBD2	CASSSNSGSSETQYF	TGTGCCAGCAGCTCAAATAGCGGGAGCTCTGAGACCCAGTACTTC
TRBV6-1	-	TRBJ1-5	TRBD1	CASSPYGLGGGQPQHF	TGTGCCAGCAGTCCTTACGGGTTAGGGGGCGGACAGCCCCAGCATTTT
TRBV30	-	TRBJ1-2	TRBD1	CAWNPSGQGAAGYTF	TGTGCCTGGAACCCGAGTGGGCAGGGGGCGGCCGGCTACACCTTC
TRBV30	-	TRBJ2-2	-	CASKFRGSNTGELFF	TGTGCCTCCAAATTCCGGGGGTCGAACACCGGGGAGCTGTTTTTT
TRBV28	-	TRBJ1-2	-	CASSLAPVRNYGYTF	TGTGCCAGCAGTCTTGCCCCTGTAAGGAACTATGGCTACACCTTC
TRBV27	-	TRBJ1-5	-	CASSLYGSQPQHF	TGTGCCAGCAGTTTATACGGTTCCCAGCCCCAGCATTTT
TRBV6-2/TRBV6-3	once	TRBJ1-1	TRBD1	CASSYQGARTEAFF	TGTGCCAGCAGTTATCAGGGGGCGCGTACTGAAGCTTTCTTT
TRBV27	-	TRBJ1-6	-	CASRVIDNSPLHF	TGTGCCAGCAGAGTGATAGATAATTCACCCCTCCACTTT
TRBV19	-	TRBJ2-2	-	CASTPPGTGAGELFF	TGTGCCAGTACCCCCCCGGGGACGGGAGCCGGGGAGCTGTTTTTT
TRBV19	-	TRBJ1-2	-	CASSRNDEVYGYTF	TGTGCCAGTAGCCGAAACGACGAGGTCTATGGCTACACCTTC
TRBV7-2	once	TRBJ1-6	-	CASSRGGSSYNSPLHF	TGTGCCAGCAGCCGAGGTGGGAGCTCCTATAATTCACCCCTCCACTTT
TRBV20-1	few	TRBJ1-5	-	CSARNWGMGSNQPQHF	TGCAGTGCTAGAAATTGGGGGATGGGGAGCAATCAGCCCCAGCATTTT
TRBV18	-	TRBJ1-2	-	CASSLSGGRYGYTF	TGTGCCAGCTCATTATCCGGGGGCCGGTATGGCTACACCTTC
TRBV7-2	-	TRBJ2-3	-	CASSPERSTDTQYF	TGTGCCAGCAGCCCGGAGAGAAGCACAGATACGCAGTATTTT
TRBV19	-	TRBJ2-7	TRBD2	CASKPLAEAYEQYF	TGTGCCAGTAAGCCTCTAGCGGAGGCCTACGAGCAGTACTTC
TRBV7-8	-	TRBJ2-5	-	CASSSGSQETQYF	TGTGCCAGCAGTTCAGGGTCACAAGAGACCCAGTACTTC
TRBV6-5	-	TRBJ2-5	-	CASSYSGQETQYF	TGTGCCAGCAGTTACTCCGGACAAGAGACCCAGTACTTC
TRBV20-1	-	TRBJ2-1	-	CSARLKFLYNEQFF	TGCAGTGCTCGCTTGAAATTTCTTTACAATGAGCAGTTCTTC
TRBV29-1	-	TRBJ1-2	-	CSASQTSLNYGYTF	TGCAGCGCTAGCCAAACGAGTTTGAACTATGGCTACACCTTC
TRBV11-2	-	TRBJ1-4	TRBD1	CASRETGGGVLFF	TGTGCCAGCCGGGAAACAGGGGGAGGCGTACTGTTTTTT
TRBV27	-	TRBJ2-5	-	CASASPGQGTRGTQYF	TGTGCCAGCGCTTCGCCCGGGCAGGGAACGAGGGGGACCCAGTACTTC
TRBV24-1	-	TRBJ2-7	-	CATSEEGPPYEQYF	TGTGCCACCAGTGAGGAGGGGCCCCCCTACGAGCAGTACTTC
TRBV6-2/TRBV6-3	-	TRBJ1-1	-	CASSYAPEHTEAFF	TGTGCCAGCAGTTACGCGCCTGAACACACTGAAGCTTTCTTT
TRBV20-1	once	TRBJ1-3	-	CSAPGSYSGNTIYF	TGCAGTGCCCCAGGGAGCTACTCTGGAAACACCATATATTTT
TRBV28	-	TRBJ1-6	TRBD1	CASRPEPGQANSPLHF	TGTGCCAGCAGACCGGAACCGGGACAGGCGAATTCACCCCTCCACTTT
TRBV7-8	-	TRBJ2-3	-	CASSLRQGWADTQYF	TGTGCCAGCAGCTTGCGGCAGGGATGGGCAGATACGCAGTATTTT
TRBV27	-	TRBJ2-7	TRBD1	CASRQGSRDEQYF	TGTGCCAGTAGACAGGGATCGCGGGACGAGCAGTACTTC
TRBV12-3/TRBV12-4	once	TRBJ1-1	-	CASSQRSNTEAFF	TGTGCCAGCAGTCAAAGATCGAACACTGAAGCTTTCTTT
TRBV27	-	TRBJ1-5	-	CASRQLVGSNQPQHF	TGTGCCAGCAGGCAATTGGTGGGAAGCAATCAGCCCCAGCATTTT
TRBV20-1	few	TRBJ1-2	-	CSASSNLGYTF	TGCAGTGCTAGCAGTAACCTTGGCTACACCTTC
TRBV19	few	TRBJ1-5	-	CASIGPHPGNQPQHF	TGTGCCAGTATCGGTCCCCACCCGGGCAATCAGCCCCAGCATTTT
TRBV10-1	-	TRBJ2-3	-	CASSDKGLGATQYF	TGCGCCAGCAGTGATAAGGGGCTGGGGGCTACGCAGTATTTT
TRBV28	-	TRBJ1-2	TRBD1	CASSLRGPANYGYTF	TGTGCCAGCAGTTTGAGGGGGCCAGCTAACTATGGCTACACCTTC
TRBV28	-	TRBJ1-5	-	CASSSLSWGVNQPQHF	TGTGCCAGCAGTTCTCTCTCATGGGGGGTCAATCAGCCCCAGCATTTT
TRBV6-1	-	TRBJ1-4	-	CASSEPGAGEKLFF	TGTGCCAGCAGTGAACCAGGGGCTGGTGAAAAACTGTTTTTT
TRBV19	-	TRBJ1-2	TRBD1	CASSPGTGIYGYTF	TGTGCCAGTAGTCCCGGGACAGGGATCTATGGCTACACCTTC
TRBV6-5	-	TRBJ2-3	TRBD2	CASSSGGRVNTQYF	TGTGCCAGCAGTTCCGGCGGGAGGGTTAATACGCAGTATTTT
TRBV10-2	-	TRBJ1-5	-	CASSEMGGRQPQHF	TGCGCCAGCAGTGAGATGGGTGGGAGGCAGCCCCAGCATTTT
TRBV7-9	-	TRBJ1-1	-	CASSLARGALNTEAFF	TGTGCCAGCAGCTTAGCGCGGGGGGCACTGAACACTGAAGCTTTCTTT